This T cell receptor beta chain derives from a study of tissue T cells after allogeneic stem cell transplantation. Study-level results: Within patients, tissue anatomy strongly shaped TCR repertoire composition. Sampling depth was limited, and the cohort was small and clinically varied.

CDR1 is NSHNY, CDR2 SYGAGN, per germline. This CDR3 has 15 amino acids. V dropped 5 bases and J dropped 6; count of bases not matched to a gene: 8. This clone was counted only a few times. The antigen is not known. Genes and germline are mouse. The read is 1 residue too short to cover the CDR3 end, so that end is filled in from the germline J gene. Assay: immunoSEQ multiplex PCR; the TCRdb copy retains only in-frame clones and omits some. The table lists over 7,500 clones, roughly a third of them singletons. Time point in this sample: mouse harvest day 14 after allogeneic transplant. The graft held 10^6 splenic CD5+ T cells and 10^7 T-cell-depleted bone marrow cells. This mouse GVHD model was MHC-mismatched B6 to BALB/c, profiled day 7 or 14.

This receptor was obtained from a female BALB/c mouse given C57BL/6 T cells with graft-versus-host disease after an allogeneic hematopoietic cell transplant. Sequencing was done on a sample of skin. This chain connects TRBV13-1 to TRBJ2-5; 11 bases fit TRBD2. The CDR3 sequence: CASRTGGARYDTQYF. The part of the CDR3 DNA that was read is TGTGCCAGCAGAACTGGGGGGGCGCGTTATGACACCCAGTAC.